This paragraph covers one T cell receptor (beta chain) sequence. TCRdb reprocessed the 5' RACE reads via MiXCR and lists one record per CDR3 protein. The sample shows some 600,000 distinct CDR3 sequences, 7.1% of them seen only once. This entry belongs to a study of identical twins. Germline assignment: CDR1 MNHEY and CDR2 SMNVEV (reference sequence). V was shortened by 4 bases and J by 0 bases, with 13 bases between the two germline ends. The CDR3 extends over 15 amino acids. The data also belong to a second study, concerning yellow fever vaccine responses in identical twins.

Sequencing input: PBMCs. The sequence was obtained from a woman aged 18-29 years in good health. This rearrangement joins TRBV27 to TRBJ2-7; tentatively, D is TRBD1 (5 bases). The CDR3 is CASSSAGQSSYEQYF. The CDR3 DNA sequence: TGTGCCAGCAGTTCCGCTGGACAAAGCTCCTACGAGCAGTACTTC.